This TCR beta chain was identified during a study of shared clonotypes between healthy human individuals. Study at large: CD4 naive and memory got three plates each, CD8 naive two, CD8 memory one. Study conclusions and caveats: Relative to their counterparts shared across all four donors, non-shared clonotypes exhibited diminished generation probabilities. Naive subsets, compared against memory subsets, generally had larger estimated richness values.

With respect to this clone: Its specificity is not known.

The authors combined CD45RO+ cells with CCR7-negative CD45RA+ TemRA cells as CD8 memory. The repertoire was sequenced with immunoSEQ multiplex PCR; TCRdb's copy has only in-frame clones and lacks some. The table includes some 320,000 clones, roughly 84% detected once. The CDR3 is 14 residues long. Germline CDR1 SGHNT, CDR2 YYREEE (reference sequence). Trimming removed 2 bases from V and 1 base from J, with 9 bases in between. Sequenced: memory CD8+ T cells sorted from blood. The subset: CD45RO+ cells pooled with CCR7-negative TemRA cells. The TCR comes from a man between 18 and 29 years old in good health. V gene TRBV5-4 combines with J gene TRBJ2-5, with unresolved D. The CDR3, as DNA: TGTGCCAGCAGCTTACGGACGGCCCAAGAGACCCAGTACTTC. The encoded protein is CASSLRTAQETQYF.